These 8 T cell receptor beta chains came from one sample sequenced in a study of blood T cells in healthy people across ages (dated by TCRdb to the mid-2010s). The library was produced with 5' RACE. This sample was sequenced with an Illumina HiSeq 2500. The second PCR ran for roughly 7 to 11 cycles and used a J-beta primer mix along with a sample-barcoded 5' primer. TCRdb redid the processing of the public reads, applying fastp at Q25 and MiXCR, and retained in-frame beta chains. Here each entry gathers all rows of one CDR3 protein and keeps the most common genes and DNA. Present in this sample are over a million distinct CDR3 sequences, 42% of which were seen just once. 6.5% to 10% of the sample lies in the top ten. The sample was blood. These receptors originate from a woman in her late teens or twenties in good health.

J is TRBJ1-3 and V is TRBV7-9; D not resolved. V dropped 3 bases and J dropped 4 bases, with 10 bases sitting between them. There are 14 residues in the CDR3. Germline CDR1 is SEHNR and CDR2 is FQNEAQ (reference sequence). DNA for the CDR3: TGTGCCAGCAGCTTCGGTGGCAGAGGAAACACCATATATTTT. Its protein product is CASSFGGRGNTIYF.

The count of this clonotype is one. An end of the junction does not agree with germline; a read error may underlie this. This chain joins TRBV4-1 and TRBJ2-1, with D possibly TRBD2 on 6 matching bases. CDR3 length: 16 amino acids. Germline values: CDR1 MGHRA, CDR2 YSYEKL. CDR3 loop: CASSQETSYAGNGQFF. The DNA for the CDR3 is TGCGCCAGCAGCCAAGAGACTAGTTATGCGGGCAATGGGCAGTTCTTC.

The chain uses TRBV27 and TRBJ2-3; D remains unclear. Trimming removed 5 bases at V and 3 bases at J, with 12 bases between. Per the germline V gene, CDR1 is MNHEY and CDR2 is SMNVEV (reference sequence). CDR3 size: 14 residues. The DNA of the CDR3 is TGTGCCAGCAGTGCAAGGGAATCTACAGATACGCAGTATTTT. Its translation: CASSARESTDTQYF.

The chain combines TRBV3-1 with TRBJ1-2; TRBD1 might be the D (5 bases). V was clipped by 10 bases and J by 3 bases, with 15 bases between them. Germline V gives CDR1 LGHDT, CDR2 YNNKEL (reference sequence). The length of the CDR3 is 13 residues. CDR3 in DNA: TGTGCCAACGGGCGGGGACTGGACTATGGCTACACCTTC. This translates into CANGRGLDYGYTF.

The chain couples TRBV6-4 to TRBJ1-1; D is unclear. CDR1 and CDR2 (germline): MRHNA, SNTAGT. This CDR3 is built from 12 residues. The V end was cut by 10 bases, the J end by 10 bases, with 19 bases between. The chain's CDR3 is CAIPHSLSGAFF. In DNA form, the CDR3 reads TGTGCCATACCCCACTCTTTAAGTGGAGCTTTCTTT.

This chain uses TRBV7-9 with TRBJ2-5; TRBD2 is a possible D gene (5 bases). The CDR3 loop spans 14 amino acids. Trimming stripped 4 bases from V and 1 base from J, with 10 bases between. CDR1 and CDR2 from the germline V gene are SEHNR and FQNEAQ (reference sequence). The CDR3 sequence: CASSWRTSQETQYF. Here the CDR3 DNA reads TGTGCCAGCAGCTGGCGGACTTCCCAAGAGACCCAGTACTTC.

The chain uses TRBV11-2 and TRBJ2-1; 9 nucleotides align to TRBD2. The ends lost 1 base at V and 8 bases at J; junction bases unmatched: 9. Germline lookup yields CDR1 SGHAT and CDR2 FQNNGV. The CDR3 runs 16 residues. CDR3 nucleotide sequence: TGTGCCAGCAGCTTAGTATCCAGCGGGGGGCTTGATGAGCAGTTCTTC. Amino acids: CASSLVSSGGLDEQFF.

The chain recombines TRBV4-1 with TRBJ2-4, with a tentative D call TRBD1 (6 bases). This CDR3 region has 15 residues. Per the germline V gene, CDR1 is MGHRA and CDR2 is YSYEKL. Trimming stripped 0 bases from V and 4 bases from J, with 10 bases between. CDR3 bases: TGCGCCAGCAGCCAAGATCAGGGACATAAAAACATTCAGTACTTC. It yields the protein CASSQDQGHKNIQYF.